Shown below are 3 T cell receptor beta chains from a single sample sequenced in a study of cytomegalovirus exposure and HLA in healthy donors. Here immunoSEQ multiplex PCR was the method, and the copy in TCRdb shows in-frame clones only, minus some. This table holds fewer than 300,000 clones, roughly 90% found once. The sequencing input was PBMCs. These receptors all stem from a woman aged 18-35 years in good health and CMV-seronegative.

CDR3 amino acids: CASSAGLAGVREQYF. CDR3 coding DNA: TGTGCCAGCAGCGCTGGACTAGCGGGAGTCCGCGAGCAGTACTTC. The chain joins TRBV9 to TRBJ2-7; 13 bases are shared with TRBD2. The germline V gene has CDR1 SGDLS and CDR2 YYNGEE. With V trimmed by 3 bases and J by 6 bases, 6 bases remained unmatched. The CDR3 runs to 15 residues.

This chain connects TRBV11-2 to TRBJ2-1; perhaps TRBD1 as D (5 bases). The germline CDR1 and CDR2 sequences are SGHAT and FQNNGV. The CDR3 length is 16 residues. The V and J ends lost 5 bases and 4 bases respectively, with 18 bases between them. For the CDR3, the DNA is TGTGCCAGCAGCGATCCAAGGGGCCTTAAGTACAATGAGCAGTTCTTC. Amino acid sequence: CASSDPRGLKYNEQFF.

This sequence joins TRBV4-1 and TRBJ2-7, with 10 bases identical to TRBD1. This CDR3 contains 17 residues. In germline, CDR1 is MGHRA, CDR2 YSYEKL. V was pared by 3 bases and J by 0 bases, with 8 bases of the junction left unmatched. CDR3 amino acids: CASSQTKGQGSSYEQYF. The CDR3 nucleotides read TGCGCCAGCAGCCAGACGAAGGGACAGGGGAGCTCCTACGAGCAGTACTTC.